These 20 T cell receptor beta chains share one sample of origin, sequenced in a study of T cells in localized non-small cell lung cancer. Profiling relied on immunoSEQ multiplex PCR, and the TCRdb table lists in-frame clones only, not all of them. The data contain 40,000 to 50,000 clones, 86% of them singletons. The sequencing used peripheral blood, collected before any cancer treatment. These receptors all stem from a woman aged 18-49 years with stage III lung adenocarcinoma.

The J gene is TRBJ1-2, the V gene TRBV7-8; 7 bases line up with TRBD1. Germline CDR1 and CDR2: SGHVS and FQNEAQ. Unmatched junction bases numbered 9, after V lost 1 base and J lost 4 bases. This CDR3 comprises 16 residues. CDR3 DNA sequence: TGTGCCAGCAGCTTAGGGGGTCGACAGGGTAGCTATGGCTACACCTTC. Translated: CASSLGGRQGSYGYTF.

This chain connects TRBV25-1 to TRBJ2-1, with D uncertain. The germline gives CDR1 MGHDK, CDR2 SYGVNS. The ends were cut back, 4 bases at V and 8 bases at J, with 12 bases in the middle. This CDR3 contains 13 residues. CDR3 coding DNA: TGTGCCAGCAGTGGGATGGGGATGGATGAGCAGTTCTTC. Protein: CASSGMGMDEQFF. The full variable domain, with the rest looked up from reference TRBV25-1 and TRBJ2-1, is EADIYQTPRYLVIGTGKKITLECSQTMGHDKMYWYQQDPGMELHLIHYSYGVNSTEKGDLSSESTVSRIRTEHFPLTLESARPSHTSQYLCASSGMGMDEQFFGPGTRLTVL.

This chain links TRBV18 with TRBJ2-5; D ambiguous. Trimming pared 3 bases from V and 1 base from J, leaving 6 bases between. Germline CDR1 reads KGHSH; CDR2 reads LQKENI. The CDR3 is 13 amino acids. As DNA, the CDR3 is TGTGCCAGCTCACCCGATAGCCAAGAGACCCAGTACTTC. It is translated as CASSPDSQETQYF. Drawing the rest from reference TRBV18 and TRBJ2-5, the complete variable domain is NAGVMQNPRHLVRRRGQEARLRCSPMKGHSHVYWYRQLPEEGLKFMVYLQKENIIDESGMPKERFSAEFPKEGPSILRIQQVVRGDSAAYFCASSPDSQETQYFGPGTRLLVL.

The chain employs TRBV5-6 and TRBJ1-2, with a weak D call TRBD1 (5 bases). Looked up from germline, CDR1 is SGHDT and CDR2 is YYEEEE. Trimming stripped 2 bases from V and 6 bases from J, with 14 bases between. The length of the CDR3 is 14 residues. Here the CDR3 DNA reads TGTGCCAGCAGCTTTTGGGAGGGGACCAATGGCTACACCTTC. Amino acid sequence: CASSFWEGTNGYTF.

In nucleotides, the CDR3 is TGTGCCAGCAGCTTGGGCGGGGGGCACTCTGGGGCCCAGTACTTC. Encoded protein: CASSLGGGHSGAQYF. This chain joins TRBV7-9 and TRBJ2-5; 8 bases map to TRBD2. In germline, CDR1 is SEHNR, CDR2 FQNEAQ (reference sequence). J was trimmed by 9 bases and V by 3 bases; bases with no gene match: 12. The CDR3 runs 15 residues.

The CDR3 here is CASSDTSGGGNEQFF. In DNA form, the CDR3 reads TGTGCCAGCAGTGACACTAGCGGGGGGGGCAATGAGCAGTTCTTC. The chain links TRBV6-4 to TRBJ2-1; 13 nucleotides line up with TRBD2. With V trimmed by 2 bases and J by 6 bases, 1 base remained unmatched. CDR1 and CDR2 (germline): MRHNA, SNTAGT. The CDR3 has 15 amino acids.

V and J are TRBV5-4 and TRBJ2-5, with 11 bases identical to TRBD2. Losses at the gene ends were 3 bases for V and 2 bases for J; bases not matched to a gene: 3. CDR1 and CDR2 from the germline V gene are SGHNT and YYREEE (reference sequence). The CDR3 totals 15 residues. CDR3: CASSSRLAGQETQYF. CDR3 nucleotide sequence: TGTGCCAGCAGCTCCCGACTAGCGGGGCAAGAGACCCAGTACTTC. The complete variable domain, with remaining parts taken from reference TRBV5-4 and TRBJ2-5, reads ETGVTQSPTHLIKTRGQQVTLRCSSQSGHNTVSWYQQALGQGPQFIFQYYREEENGRGNFPPRFSGLQFPNYSSELNVNALELDDSALYLCASSSRLAGQETQYFGPGTRLLVL.

The J gene is TRBJ2-2, the V gene TRBV19; unclear D gene. The V gene lost 1 base and the J gene lost 0 bases, with 3 bases spanning the gap. Germline V gene sequence: CDR1 LNHDA, CDR2 SQIVND (reference sequence). The CDR3 totals 14 residues. CDR3 DNA sequence: TGTGCCAGTAGTATAGGGACGAACACCGGGGAGCTGTTTTTT. Translating it yields CASSIGTNTGELFF.

This clone turned up a few times. The gene calls are TRBV5-1 and TRBJ2-1, with 7 positions matching TRBD1. The CDR3 extends over 14 amino acids. The trim removed 0 bases at V and 6 bases at J, leaving 3 bases unmatched. CDR1 is SGHRS and CDR2 is YFSETQ in the germline V gene. The chain's CDR3 is CASSLAGDSNEQFF. In DNA, the CDR3 is TGCGCCAGCAGCTTGGCCGGGGACAGCAATGAGCAGTTCTTC.

This clone was seen only a few times. The CDR3 DNA reads TGTGCCAGCAGCGTAGGGACAGGGAGCGGCGAGCAGTACTTC. Its translation is CASSVGTGSGEQYF. The V call is TRBV2, the J call TRBJ2-7; 9 bases are a match to TRBD1. There are 14 residues in the CDR3. V lost 6 bases and J lost 6; bases outside the gene matches: 9. Per germline, CDR1 SNHLY and CDR2 FYNNEI.

The chain combines TRBV15 with TRBJ2-5; D ambiguous. Trimming stripped 1 base from V and 5 bases from J, with 14 bases between. Looked up from germline, CDR1 is LNHNV and CDR2 is YYDKDF (reference sequence). The CDR3 contains 15 residues. In DNA form, the CDR3 reads TGTGCCACCAGCAGAGTGAGCCCCCTGAGGGAGACCCAGTACTTC. Protein sequence: CATSRVSPLRETQYF.

The chain is built from TRBV7-2 and TRBJ2-2; possible D gene TRBD1, 6 bases. The CDR3 is 15 residues long. Deletions cut 0 bases from V and 6 bases from J, with 11 bases between. From germline, CDR1 is SGHTA and CDR2 FQGNSA. The CDR3 region has the DNA TGTGCCAGCAGCTTAGCTCCGGACAGACCCGGGGAGCTGTTTTTT. It yields the protein CASSLAPDRPGELFF.

The genes are TRBV28 and TRBJ1-1; 7 bases match TRBD1. This CDR3 region has 15 residues. In germline, CDR1 is MDHEN, CDR2 SYDVKM. J gave up 3 bases and V 5 bases, and 9 bases lay outside the gene matches. The CDR3 DNA reads as TGTGCCAGCAGTCCCTCGACAGGGCTGGACACTGAAGCTTTCTTT. It codes for CASSPSTGLDTEAFF.

The chain has TRBV4-2 and TRBJ1-3, with no clear D. The germline gives CDR1 LGHNA, CDR2 YNFKEQ. Trimming took off 3 bases at V and 2 bases at J, with 8 bases between the two ends. The CDR3 contains 14 residues. The CDR3 sequence: CASSHERAGNTIYF. CDR3 DNA: TGTGCCAGCAGCCATGAAAGGGCTGGAAACACCATATATTTT.

This rearrangement joins TRBV29-1 to TRBJ2-1; the D gene is possibly TRBD2 (5 bases). Germline V gives CDR1 SQVTM, CDR2 ANQGSEA. V dropped 7 bases and J dropped 2 bases, with 12 bases sitting between them. The CDR3 has 13 amino acids. The CDR3: CSASGAAYNEQFF. The CDR3, as DNA: TGCAGCGCAAGCGGCGCTGCCTACAATGAGCAGTTCTTC.

The chain links TRBV10-2 to TRBJ2-1, with unresolved D. Between the trimmed V and J ends, which lost 6 bases and 4 bases, there was a span of 4 bases. This CDR3 is built from 11 residues. Germline CDR1 reads WSHSY; CDR2 reads SAAADI. The CDR3 loop reads CASSPYNEQFF. The CDR3 DNA is TGCGCCAGCAGCCCTTACAATGAGCAGTTCTTC.

The chain joins TRBV6-4 to TRBJ1-1; 7 nucleotides agree with TRBD1. V gave up 8 bases and J gave up 4 bases; unmatched junction bases: 7. The CDR3 loop spans 13 amino acids. CDR1 is MRHNA, CDR2 SNTAGT, per germline. The CDR3 nucleotides read TGTGCCAGCGCCACAGGGGCGGGCACTGAAGCTTTCTTT. Protein: CASATGAGTEAFF.

The rearrangement uses TRBV5-8 and TRBJ2-5; a weak D match, TRBD2 (5 bases). Germline lookup yields CDR1 SGHTS and CDR2 YDEGEE. Trimming cost V 7 bases and J 7 bases, with 14 bases left between them. CDR3 size: 12 residues. The CDR3: CASLRARRTQYF. The CDR3 nucleotides read TGTGCCAGCCTGAGGGCAAGGCGGACCCAGTACTTC.

The chain joins TRBV30 to TRBJ1-1; perhaps TRBD1 as D (5 bases). The germline V gene has CDR1 GTSNPN and CDR2 SVGIG (reference sequence). This CDR3 region has 13 residues. V lost 2 bases and J lost 6, with 13 bases in between. The CDR3 DNA is TGTGCCTGGAGTAACGGGGGAGGGTCTGAAGCTTTCTTT. Its translation: CAWSNGGGSEAFF.

The V call is TRBV7-8, the J call TRBJ1-1; 7 bases map to TRBD1. The J segment lost 9 bases and the V segment lost 5 bases, leaving 12 bases of the junction unmatched. Germline values: CDR1 SGHVS, CDR2 FQNEAQ. The CDR3 length is 14 residues. The CDR3 loop reads CASSPRTGQAQAFF. DNA for the CDR3: TGTGCCAGCAGCCCGCGGACAGGCCAAGCTCAAGCTTTCTTT.